The 25 T cell receptor beta chains reported below all come from one sample, sequenced in a study of human T cells and chemical hapten exposure. Time point of the sample: patch test 1, 2 weeks after DPC sensitization. Described treatment: therapeutic diphenylcyclopropenone sensitization with weekly scalp DPC. TCRdb independently ran MiXCR on the RACE reads; one entry per CDR3 protein. The sample carries under 65,000 distinct CDR3 sequences, 8% to 9.5% recorded once. Here the sequenced sample was whole blood, taken in connection with sensitization to the hapten diphenylcyclopropenone (DPC). The receptors were sampled from a woman aged 45-65 years with alopecia areata. Some clones in this sample may be carry-over from other donors' samples.

In this sample, this clonotype turned up many times. V is TRBV18 and J is TRBJ1-4; D not certain. CDR3 length: 15 residues. The germline V and J ends were trimmed by 0 bases and 4 bases, with 9 bases remaining between them. Germline V gene data show CDR1 as KGHSH and CDR2 as LQKENI. The CDR3 loop is CASSPPSGFNEKLFF. CDR3 sequence (DNA): TGTGCCAGCTCACCACCGTCCGGCTTTAATGAAAAACTGTTTTTT.

This clonotype showed up many times. The V gene is TRBV20-1, the J gene TRBJ2-1, with 7 positions matching TRBD2. There are 15 residues in the CDR3. V shed 8 bases and J 4 bases; nucleotides not matched to a gene: 14. Germline V CDR1 and CDR2: DFQATT, SNEGSKA (reference sequence). CDR3 in DNA: TGCAGTTCGGTCCGTCGGCTAGCGGATTACAATGAGCAGTTCTTC. It encodes CSSVRRLADYNEQFF.

This clonotype came up many times. This chain joins TRBV3-1 and TRBJ2-7; D not resolved. The CDR3 runs 15 residues. Germline V gene sequence: CDR1 LGHDT, CDR2 YNNKEL (reference sequence). V was trimmed by 0 bases and J by 4 bases, leaving 13 bases between them. The CDR3 nucleotides are TGTGCCAGCAGCCAAGATACGAAAGGGCAGTACGAGCAGTACTTC. It translates to CASSQDTKGQYEQYF.

This rearrangement joins TRBV20-1 to TRBJ1-1; a possible D gene is TRBD1 (5 bases). This CDR3 contains 14 residues. Trimming left V 6 bases short and J 1 base short, with 15 bases between. The germline CDR1 and CDR2 sequences are DFQATT and SNEGSKA (reference sequence). The CDR3 DNA is TGCAGTGCCCGTGAAGGGGCGCGGAACACTGAAGCTTTCTTT. The encoded protein is CSAREGARNTEAFF.

This clonotype was observed many times. The chain is built from TRBV20-1 and TRBJ2-3; D uncertain. Trimming removed 4 bases at V and 2 bases at J, with 7 bases between. Germline values: CDR1 DFQATT, CDR2 SNEGSKA (reference sequence). The CDR3 loop spans 12 amino acids. In nucleotides, the CDR3 is TGCAGTGCTATATTGCACACAGATACGCAGTATTTT. Translating gives CSAILHTDTQYF.

There are a few counts of this clonotype. The chain combines TRBV5-1 with TRBJ1-2; D is uncertain. The CDR3 runs 12 residues. V shed 5 bases and J shed 4 bases, with 9 bases lying between them. Germline V gene data show CDR1 as SGHRS and CDR2 as YFSETQ. The CDR3 loop reads CASRSPSYGYTF. In DNA, the CDR3 is TGCGCCAGCAGAAGTCCGTCCTATGGCTACACCTTC.

This clonotype showed up many times. The V call is TRBV6-5, the J call TRBJ2-5, with D possibly matching TRBD1 (6 bases). The CDR3 contains 14 residues. CDR1 MNHEY and CDR2 SVGAGI come from the germline V gene. V was shortened by 5 bases and J by 2 bases, with 12 bases between the two germline ends. DNA of the CDR3: TGTGCCAGCAGTCCAACAGGGCTTCAAGAGACCCAGTACTTC. Its translation: CASSPTGLQETQYF.

This clonotype was counted at least ten times. The rearrangement links TRBV24-1 to TRBJ2-5, with D maybe TRBD1 (5 bases). The V and J ends lost 4 bases and 4 bases respectively, with 12 bases between them. The CDR3 length is 14 residues. From germline, CDR1 is KGHDR and CDR2 SFDVKD. The CDR3 loop is CATSEHQGSETQYF. The CDR3 nucleotides read TGTGCCACCAGTGAACACCAGGGATCAGAGACCCAGTACTTC.

This clonotype was recorded a few times. This clone may be a read error of a much larger clone one base away. The chain couples TRBV7-9 to TRBJ2-1; a weak D match, TRBD2 (5 bases). The CDR3 length is 15 residues. Germline lookup yields CDR1 SEHNR and CDR2 FQNEAQ (reference sequence). Here the CDR3 reads CVSSTRRASYNEQFF. CDR3 DNA sequence: TGTGTCAGCTCCACCAGGCGGGCCTCCTACAATGAGCAGTTCTTC.

J is TRBJ1-3 and V is TRBV3-1; 7 bases fit TRBD1. The CDR3 sequence is 15 residues long. From germline, CDR1 is LGHDT and CDR2 YNNKEL (reference sequence). V was pared by 6 bases and J by 4 bases, with 9 bases of the junction left unmatched. The CDR3, as DNA: TGTGCCAGCAGTCCGGCTGGACAGGCCGGAAACACCATATATTTT. Amino acids: CASSPAGQAGNTIYF.

This clonotype has a count of ten or more. CDR3 DNA: TGTGCCAGCTCACCGGGAAACAATCAGCCCCAGCATTTT. Protein: CASSPGNNQPQHF. The chain recombines TRBV18 with TRBJ1-5; the D is unclear. The CDR3 has 13 residues. CDR1 is KGHSH, CDR2 LQKENI, per germline. V lost 3 bases to trimming and J lost 3 bases, with 6 bases between them.

V gene TRBV3-1 combines with J gene TRBJ2-7; possibly TRBD1 for D (6 bases). Germline lookup yields CDR1 LGHDT and CDR2 YNNKEL (reference sequence). The CDR3 extends over 13 amino acids. Trimming removed 4 bases at V and 2 bases at J, with 9 bases between. In DNA, the CDR3 is TGTGCCAGCAGCCCCCGGGACACCTACGAGCAGTACTTC. Its protein is CASSPRDTYEQYF.

At least ten counts were recorded for this clonotype. V and J are TRBV6-2 or TRBV6-3 and TRBJ2-5; TRBD1 or TRBD2 may be the D gene (7 bases each). CDR1 is MNHEY and CDR2 is SVGEGT in the germline V gene. The CDR3 runs 13 residues. The ends were cut back, 8 bases at V and 3 bases at J, with 13 bases in the middle. As DNA, the CDR3 is TGTGCCAGCCGGGGGGACAGCGAAGAGACCCAGTACTTC. Amino acids: CASRGDSEETQYF.

This clonotype has more than one count but fewer than ten. The chain links TRBV28 to TRBJ2-7, with D perhaps being TRBD1 or TRBD2 (5 bases each). The V gene lost 5 bases and the J gene lost 1 base, with 12 bases spanning the gap. Germline assignment: CDR1 MDHEN and CDR2 SYDVKM. The length of the CDR3 is 14 residues. The CDR3 loop is CASSHRDVSYEQYF. The DNA of the CDR3 is TGTGCCAGCAGTCACCGGGACGTATCCTACGAGCAGTACTTC.

The chain carries TRBV6-5 and TRBJ2-1, with D unclear. The ends were cut back, 3 bases at V and 0 bases at J, with 12 bases in the middle. Per germline, CDR1 MNHEY and CDR2 SVGAGI. The CDR3 length is 16 residues. CDR3 protein: CASSYSGTSSYNEQFF. The CDR3 coding sequence is TGTGCCAGCAGTTATTCGGGCACGAGCTCCTACAATGAGCAGTTCTTC.

The chain recombines TRBV7-9 with TRBJ2-1, with 13 bases lining up with TRBD2. Trimming took 4 bases from V and 2 from J; bases not matched to a gene: 2. Germline values: CDR1 SEHNR, CDR2 FQNEAQ (reference sequence). The CDR3 sequence is 16 residues long. In DNA form, the CDR3 reads TGTGCCAGCAGCTCCGGGACTAGCGGGGCCTACAATGAGCAGTTCTTC. Encoded protein: CASSSGTSGAYNEQFF.

At least ten counts were recorded for this clonotype. The chain uses TRBV12-3 or TRBV12-4 and TRBJ1-5; 7 positions match TRBD1. The V and J ends lost 7 bases and 6 bases, in that order; junction bases with no gene match: 9. The CDR3 totals 14 residues. The CDR3 is CASNINQGVQPQHF. The CDR3 nucleotides are TGTGCCAGCAACATAAATCAGGGGGTTCAGCCCCAGCATTTT.

The chain employs TRBV7-9 and TRBJ1-1; a possible D gene is TRBD1 (5 bases). Trimming left V 6 bases short and J 5 bases short, with 19 bases between. The CDR3 extends over 15 amino acids. CDR1 is SEHNR and CDR2 is FQNEAQ in the germline V gene (reference sequence). The CDR3 loop reads CASSSSKGLLTEAFF. In nucleotides, the CDR3 is TGTGCCAGCAGTTCGTCCAAGGGGCTGTTAACTGAAGCTTTCTTT.

CDR3 protein: CASSLLSGGISNQPQHF. The DNA for the CDR3 is TGTGCCAGCAGCTTGCTTTCAGGCGGTATTAGCAATCAGCCCCAGCATTTT. The chain uses TRBV5-5 and TRBJ1-5; D is unresolved. This CDR3 has 17 amino acids. V shed 1 base and J shed 0 bases, with 14 bases lying between them. Germline values: CDR1 SGHKS, CDR2 YYEKEE (reference sequence).

This clonotype was found many times. The chain joins TRBV30 to TRBJ2-2, with no clear D. The CDR3 totals 12 residues. Germline V gene lookup returns CDR1 GTSNPN and CDR2 SVGIG (reference sequence). V lost 4 bases and J 1 base, leaving 4 bases between the germline ends. In DNA form, the CDR3 reads TGTGCCTGGAATTGGAACACCGGGGAGCTGTTTTTT. Its protein product is CAWNWNTGELFF.

The J gene is TRBJ2-2, the V gene TRBV3-1; D is uncertain. Trimming shortened V by 0 bases and J by 3 bases, and 8 bases separated the two germline ends. Germline V lookup: CDR1 LGHDT, CDR2 YNNKEL (reference sequence). CDR3 length: 15 residues. The DNA of the CDR3 is TGTGCCAGCAGCCAAGAAAGGGCGTACACCGGGGAGCTGTTTTTT. Its protein product is CASSQERAYTGELFF.

In its sample, this clonotype was seen many times. V gene TRBV30 combines with J gene TRBJ2-5; 8 bases map to TRBD2. Trimming cost V 1 base and J 3 bases; bases outside gene matches: 13. The CDR3 is 17 amino acids. CDR1 GTSNPN and CDR2 SVGIG come from the germline V gene (reference sequence). CDR3 sequence reads: CAWSEPGLVVAKETQYF. The CDR3 DNA sequence: TGTGCCTGGAGTGAGCCGGGACTAGTCGTTGCCAAAGAGACCCAGTACTTC.

The table lists this clonotype with many counts. This chain joins TRBV5-1 and TRBJ2-4; D gene uncertain. Germline V gene lookup returns CDR1 SGHRS and CDR2 YFSETQ. Deletions cut 1 base from V and 1 base from J, with 3 bases between. This CDR3 region has 13 residues. CDR3 nucleotide sequence: TGCGCCAGCAGCTTGACTGCCAAAAACATTCAGTACTTC. It specifies CASSLTAKNIQYF.

This clonotype was seen many times. V is TRBV20-1 and J is TRBJ1-2; 9 nucleotides line up with TRBD1. The CDR3 has 15 residues. Germline V lookup: CDR1 DFQATT, CDR2 SNEGSKA (reference sequence). V lost 3 bases to trimming and J lost 3 bases; unmatched junction nucleotides: 8. Here the CDR3 reads CSARNNRDRDYGYTF. DNA for the CDR3: TGCAGTGCTAGGAACAACCGGGACAGGGACTATGGCTACACCTTC.

Regarding this clonotype: At one end the junction does not follow the germline gene, possibly because of a read error. J is TRBJ1-2 and V is TRBV4-1; D gene ambiguous. CDR1 is MGHRA and CDR2 is YSYEKL in the germline V gene. CDR3 size: 10 residues. CDR3 region: CASSQERIFF. The CDR3 nucleotides read TGCGCCAGCAGCCAGGAAAGGATATTCTTC.